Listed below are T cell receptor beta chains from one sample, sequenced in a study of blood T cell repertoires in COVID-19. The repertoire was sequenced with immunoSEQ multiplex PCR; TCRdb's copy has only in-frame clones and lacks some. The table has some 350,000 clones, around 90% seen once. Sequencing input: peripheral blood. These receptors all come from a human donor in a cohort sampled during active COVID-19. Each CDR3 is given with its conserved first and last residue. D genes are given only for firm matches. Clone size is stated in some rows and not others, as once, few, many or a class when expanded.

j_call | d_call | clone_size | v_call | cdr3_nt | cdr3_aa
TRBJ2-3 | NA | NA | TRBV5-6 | TGTGCCAGCAGAACCCAGGTCACAGATACGCAGTATTTT | CASRTQVTDTQYF
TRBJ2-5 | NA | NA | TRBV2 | TGTGCCAGCAGTGCGAAGAGAATGGAAGAGACCCAGTACTTC | CASSAKRMEETQYF
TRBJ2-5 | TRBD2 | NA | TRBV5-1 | TGCGCCAGCAGCTTGGCCCCGGCTAGCGGCCAAGAGACCCAGTACTTC | CASSLAPASGQETQYF
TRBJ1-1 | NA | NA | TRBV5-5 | TGTGCCAGCAGCTCGAACACAGGGTCTTTCGCTGAAGCTTTCTTT | CASSSNTGSFAEAFF
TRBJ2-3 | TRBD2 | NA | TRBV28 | TGTGCCAGCAGTTATCTCGGGGCTAGCGGGAGGCTGGATACGCAGTATTTT | CASSYLGASGRLDTQYF
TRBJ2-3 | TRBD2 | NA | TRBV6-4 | TGTGCCAGCAGTGAACTAGCGGGGTCCACAGATACGCAGTATTTT | CASSELAGSTDTQYF
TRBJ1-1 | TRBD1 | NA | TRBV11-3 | TGTGCCAGCAGCTTACAAGGACAGGGCGAAGCTTTCTTT | CASSLQGQGEAFF
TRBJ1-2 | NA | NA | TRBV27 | TGTGCCAGTAAGACAAATACGGGGTATGGCTACACCTTC | CASKTNTGYGYTF
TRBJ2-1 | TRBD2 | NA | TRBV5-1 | TGCGCCAGCAGCCCCCGGGCAGCGACAGCGGGGGGGCATGAGCAGTTCTTC | CASSPRAATAGGHEQFF
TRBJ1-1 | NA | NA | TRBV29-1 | TGCAGCGTCGGACAGCCTGACACTGAAGCTTTCTTT | CSVGQPDTEAFF
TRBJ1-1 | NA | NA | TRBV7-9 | TGTGCCAGCAGCTTTTCCCAGCGGCCTTTTATGAACACTGAAGCTTTCTTT | CASSFSQRPFMNTEAFF
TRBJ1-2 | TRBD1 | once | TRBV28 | TGTGCCAGCAGTCCCATGGACAGGGGGGCCGCGGGCTACACCTTC | CASSPMDRGAAGYTF
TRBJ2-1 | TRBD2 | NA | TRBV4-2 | TGTGCCAGCAGCCAAGATGGGGAGCGGGGGCTCCCCCGCTACAATGAGCAGTTCTTC | CASSQDGERGLPRYNEQFF
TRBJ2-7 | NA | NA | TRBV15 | TGTGCCACCAGCAGAGACCCCCCCCCTCAGAATACCTACGAGCAGTACTTC | CATSRDPPPQNTYEQYF